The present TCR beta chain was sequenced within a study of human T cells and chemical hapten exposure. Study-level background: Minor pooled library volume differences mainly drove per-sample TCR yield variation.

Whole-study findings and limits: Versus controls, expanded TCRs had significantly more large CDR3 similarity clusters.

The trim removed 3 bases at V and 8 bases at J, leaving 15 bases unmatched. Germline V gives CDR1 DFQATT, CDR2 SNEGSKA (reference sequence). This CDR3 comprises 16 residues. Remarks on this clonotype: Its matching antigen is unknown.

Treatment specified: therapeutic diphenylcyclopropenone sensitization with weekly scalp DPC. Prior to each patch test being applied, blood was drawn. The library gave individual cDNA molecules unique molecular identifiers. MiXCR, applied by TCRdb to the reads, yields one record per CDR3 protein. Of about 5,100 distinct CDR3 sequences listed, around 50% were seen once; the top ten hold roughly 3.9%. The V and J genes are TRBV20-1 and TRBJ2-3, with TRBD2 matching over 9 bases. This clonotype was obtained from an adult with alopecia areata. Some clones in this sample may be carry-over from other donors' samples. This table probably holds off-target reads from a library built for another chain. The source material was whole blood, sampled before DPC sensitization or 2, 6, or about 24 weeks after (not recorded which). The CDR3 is CSASAPVGLALGTQYF. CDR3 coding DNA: TGCAGTGCTAGTGCCCCGGTGGGACTAGCTCTCGGTACGCAGTATTTT.